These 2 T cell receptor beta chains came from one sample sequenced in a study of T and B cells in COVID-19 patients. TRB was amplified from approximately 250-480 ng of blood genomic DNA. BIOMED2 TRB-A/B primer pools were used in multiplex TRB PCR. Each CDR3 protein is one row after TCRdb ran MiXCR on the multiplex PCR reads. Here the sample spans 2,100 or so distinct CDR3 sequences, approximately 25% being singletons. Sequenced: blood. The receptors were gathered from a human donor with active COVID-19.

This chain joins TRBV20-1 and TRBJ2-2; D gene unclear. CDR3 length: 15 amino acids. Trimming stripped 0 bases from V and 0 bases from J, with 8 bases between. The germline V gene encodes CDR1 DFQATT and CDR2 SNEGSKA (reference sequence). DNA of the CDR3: TGCAGTGCTAGAGAGGGCAGTCCGAACACCGGGGAGCTGTTTTTT. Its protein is CSAREGSPNTGELFF.

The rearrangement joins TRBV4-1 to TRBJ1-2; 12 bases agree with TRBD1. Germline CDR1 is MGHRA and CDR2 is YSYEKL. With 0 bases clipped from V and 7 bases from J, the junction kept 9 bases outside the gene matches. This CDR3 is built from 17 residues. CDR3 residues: CASSQDLGTGGASGYTF. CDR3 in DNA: TGCGCCAGCAGCCAAGATCTTGGGACAGGGGGCGCGAGTGGCTACACCTTC.